One and the same sample provided the 13 T cell receptor beta chains below, sequenced in a study of cytomegalovirus exposure and HLA in healthy donors. Primers for the PCR totalled 60 Vbeta and 13 Jbeta. Libraries were prepared by immunoSEQ multiplex PCR; TCRdb keeps only in-frame clonotypes and omits some of them. The sample yields about 150,000 clones, approximately 82% seen once. The sequenced sample consisted of PBMCs. The receptors originated from a man in his fifties or sixties in good health and CMV-seropositive.

CDR3 coding DNA: TGTGCCATCAGCGCAGGGCCGGCAACTAATGAAAAACTGTTTTTT. Protein product: CAISAGPATNEKLFF. The gene calls are TRBV10-3 and TRBJ1-4; TRBD1 might be the D (5 bases). The CDR3 covers 15 residues. Deletions cut 6 bases from V and 0 bases from J, with 11 bases between. CDR1 and CDR2 from the germline V gene are ENHRY and SYGVKD.

A single count supports this clone. The chain uses TRBV10-2 and TRBJ1-1, with 7 bases identical to TRBD1. Germline loops: CDR1 WSHSY, CDR2 SAAADI. Trimming cost V 4 bases and J 5 bases; bases outside gene matches: 4. The CDR3 extends over 13 amino acids. As DNA, the CDR3 is TGCGCCAGCAGTGTGAGACAGGGAACTGAAGCTTTCTTT. Its protein is CASSVRQGTEAFF.

This clone was counted a single time. The chain recombines TRBV2 with TRBJ2-1; D remains ambiguous. Germline assignment: CDR1 SNHLY and CDR2 FYNNEI. This CDR3 is 13 amino acids long. V was cut by 6 bases and J by 9 bases, with 15 bases left in between. The CDR3 protein is CASRRDKVGEQFF. Written as DNA, the CDR3 is TGTGCCAGCAGGCGAGACAAGGTGGGTGAGCAGTTCTTC.

The chain couples TRBV6-5 to TRBJ1-5; D gene unclear. V was shortened by 4 bases and J by 7 bases, with 11 bases between the two germline ends. Per the germline V gene, CDR1 is MNHEY and CDR2 is SVGAGI. The CDR3 extends over 13 amino acids. The CDR3 region has the DNA TGTGCCAGCAGTTTTAGCCTAGGCCAGCCCCAGCATTTT. Protein sequence: CASSFSLGQPQHF.

The CDR3 nucleotides are TGTGCCAGCTCACCAGGGACTAGCGGGGGCAATGAGCAGTTCTTC. Translated, it gives CASSPGTSGGNEQFF. The J gene is TRBJ2-1, the V gene TRBV18, with 14 bases matching TRBD2. Losses at the gene ends were 2 bases for V and 6 bases for J; bases not matched to a gene: 0. The CDR3 is 15 residues long. Germline V gene lookup returns CDR1 KGHSH and CDR2 LQKENI.

This clone appeared once. This chain uses TRBV10-3 with TRBJ2-1; 13 nucleotides line up with TRBD2. The ends lost 2 bases at V and 2 bases at J; junction bases unmatched: 0. Germline CDR1 and CDR2: ENHRY and SYGVKD. CDR3 length: 16 residues. This chain's CDR3 is CAISETSGRAYNEQFF. The CDR3 nucleotides read TGTGCCATCAGTGAGACTAGCGGGAGGGCCTACAATGAGCAGTTCTTC.

The sample holds one count of this clone. This chain connects TRBV18 to TRBJ1-1; 9 bases are a match to TRBD1. CDR1 and CDR2 from the germline V gene are KGHSH and LQKENI. The CDR3 has 14 amino acids. Trimming removed 3 bases from V and 4 bases from J; junction bases left unmatched: 3. The CDR3 nucleotides read TGTGCCAGCTCACCGAAGACAGGGGGCACTGAAGCTTTCTTT. Translating gives CASSPKTGGTEAFF.

The chain links TRBV11-3 to TRBJ2-1, with TRBD1 matching 10 bases. The V and J ends lost 5 bases and 6 bases, in that order; junction bases with no gene match: 10. There are 16 residues in the CDR3. CDR1 is SGHNT, CDR2 YENEEA, per germline. CDR3 region: CASSQTRQGAPNEQFF. The CDR3 DNA sequence: TGTGCCAGCAGCCAAACCAGACAGGGGGCGCCCAATGAGCAGTTCTTC.

The chain joins TRBV14 to TRBJ1-4; D might be TRBD1 (6 bases). The CDR3 spans 14 residues. The germline CDR1 and CDR2 sequences are SGHDN and FVKESK. Trimming pared 6 bases from V and 5 bases from J, leaving 13 bases between. Here the CDR3 DNA reads TGTGCCAGCAGACGTACAGGGCTGAATGAAAAACTGTTTTTT. Translation gives CASRRTGLNEKLFF. The complete variable domain, with remaining parts taken from reference TRBV14 and TRBJ1-4, reads EAGVTQFPSHSVIEKGQTVTLRCDPISGHDNLYWYRRVMGKEIKFLLHFVKESKQDESGMPNNRFLAERTGGTYSTLKVQPAELEDSGVYFCASRRTGLNEKLFFGSGTQLSVL.

This sequence joins TRBV11-2 and TRBJ2-1; 7 bases agree with TRBD2. Trimming took 5 bases from V and 10 from J; bases not matched to a gene: 14. This CDR3 has 15 residues. Germline CDR1 is SGHAT and CDR2 is FQNNGV. CDR3 amino acids: CASSPGRSGAIEQFF. CDR3 coding DNA: TGTGCCAGCAGCCCCGGAAGGAGCGGGGCTATAGAGCAGTTCTTC.

The V and J genes are TRBV6-5 and TRBJ2-2; no clear D. Trimming pared 2 bases from V and 1 base from J, leaving 5 bases between. The CDR3 sequence is 14 residues long. Germline lookup yields CDR1 MNHEY and CDR2 SVGAGI. For the CDR3, the DNA is TGTGCCAGCAGTTACATTATGAACACCGGGGAGCTGTTTTTT. Protein: CASSYIMNTGELFF.

This sequence joins TRBV19 and TRBJ2-5, with 7 bases fitting TRBD1. In germline, CDR1 is LNHDA, CDR2 SQIVND (reference sequence). Trimming removed 4 bases from V and 2 bases from J; junction bases left unmatched: 4. CDR3 length: 14 amino acids. This chain's CDR3 is CASSKGQIQETQYF. The CDR3 DNA reads as TGTGCCAGTAGTAAGGGACAGATTCAAGAGACCCAGTACTTC.

This chain uses TRBV5-1 with TRBJ2-2, with a tentative D call TRBD2 (5 bases). Per the germline V gene, CDR1 is SGHRS and CDR2 is YFSETQ. V was trimmed by 6 bases and J by 1 base, leaving 10 bases between them. The CDR3 runs to 14 residues. The CDR3 nucleotides read TGCGCCAGCACCCCAAGCGGGAACACCGGGGAGCTGTTTTTT. Protein product: CASTPSGNTGELFF.